The following is a T cell receptor beta chain sequence with its context. Its specificity is unknown. The second PCR ran about 6 to 12 cycles with a sample-barcoded 5' primer and J-beta primers. From the 5' RACE reads, TCRdb called clonotypes with MiXCR, one entry per CDR3 protein. The sample yields approximately 730,000 distinct CDR3 sequences, about 40% seen once. Donors gave roughly 10 milliliters of peripheral blood apiece. Total RNA, at least 6 micrograms per sample, was extracted from PBMCs. The sample comes from a study of blood T cells in healthy people across ages. Study-wide points: Diversity was estimated from one million T cells, and these estimates were considered underestimates.

The CDR3 is 15 residues long. V was pared by 6 bases and J by 4 bases, with 11 bases of the junction left unmatched. CDR1 and CDR2 from the germline V gene are DFQATT and SNEGSKA (reference sequence). This sequence was found in a woman between 55 and 75 years old in good health. The sequenced sample was blood. J is TRBJ1-4 and V is TRBV20-1; 7 nucleotides align to TRBD1. In nucleotides, the CDR3 is TGCAGTGCGAGCGACAGGGCCATCGTTAATGAAAAACTGTTTTTT. It is translated as CSASDRAIVNEKLFF.